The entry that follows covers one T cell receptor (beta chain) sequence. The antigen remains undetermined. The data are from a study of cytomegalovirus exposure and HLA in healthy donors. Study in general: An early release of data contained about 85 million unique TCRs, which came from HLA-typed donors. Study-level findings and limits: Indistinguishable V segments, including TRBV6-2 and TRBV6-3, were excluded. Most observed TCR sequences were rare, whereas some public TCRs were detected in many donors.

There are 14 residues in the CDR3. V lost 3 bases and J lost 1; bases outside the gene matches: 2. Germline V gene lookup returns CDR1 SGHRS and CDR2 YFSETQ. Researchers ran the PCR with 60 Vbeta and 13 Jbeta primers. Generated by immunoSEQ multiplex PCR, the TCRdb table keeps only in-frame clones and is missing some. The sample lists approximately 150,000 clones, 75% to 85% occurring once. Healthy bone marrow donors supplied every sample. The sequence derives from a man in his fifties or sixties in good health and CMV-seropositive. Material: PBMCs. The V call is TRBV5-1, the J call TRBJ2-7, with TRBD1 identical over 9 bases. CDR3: CASSSGQGSYEQYF. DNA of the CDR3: TGCGCCAGCAGCTCGGGACAGGGATCCTACGAGCAGTACTTC.